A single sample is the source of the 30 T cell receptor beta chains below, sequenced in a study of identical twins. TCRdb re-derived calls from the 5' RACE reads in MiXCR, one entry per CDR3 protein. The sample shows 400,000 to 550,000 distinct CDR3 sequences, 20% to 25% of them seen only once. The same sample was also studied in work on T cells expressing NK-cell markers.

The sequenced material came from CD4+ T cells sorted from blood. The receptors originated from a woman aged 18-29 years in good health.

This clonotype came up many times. The DNA of the CDR3 is TGTGCCAGCAGTTTAGAGCTGTTGGGGACAGGGAATAATCAGCCCCAGCATTTT. This codes for CASSLELLGTGNNQPQHF. The chain uses TRBV12-3 or TRBV12-4 and TRBJ1-5; TRBD1 agrees at 9 bases. Germline trimming cut 1 base from V and 4 bases from J; bases unmatched to any gene: 11. The CDR3 is 18 residues long.

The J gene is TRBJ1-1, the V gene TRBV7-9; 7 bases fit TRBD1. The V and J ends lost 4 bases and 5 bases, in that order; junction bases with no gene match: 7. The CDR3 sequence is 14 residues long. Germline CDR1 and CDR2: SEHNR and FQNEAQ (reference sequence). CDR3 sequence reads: CASSWGQLGTEAFF. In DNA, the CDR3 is TGTGCCAGCAGCTGGGGACAGCTGGGGACTGAAGCTTTCTTT.

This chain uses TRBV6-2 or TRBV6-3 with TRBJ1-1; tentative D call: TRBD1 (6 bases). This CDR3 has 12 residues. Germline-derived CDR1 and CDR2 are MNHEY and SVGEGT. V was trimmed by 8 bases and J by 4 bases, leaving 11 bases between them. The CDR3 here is CASFGGGTEAFF. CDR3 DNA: TGTGCCAGCTTCGGAGGGGGCACTGAAGCTTTCTTT.

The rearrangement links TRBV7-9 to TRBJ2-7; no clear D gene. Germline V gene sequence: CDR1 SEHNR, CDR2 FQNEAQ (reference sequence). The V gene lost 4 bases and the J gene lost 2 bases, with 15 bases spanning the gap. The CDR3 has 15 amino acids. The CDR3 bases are TGTGCCAGCAGCTACCTACGGACCGGCCCCTACGAGCAGTACTTC. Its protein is CASSYLRTGPYEQYF.

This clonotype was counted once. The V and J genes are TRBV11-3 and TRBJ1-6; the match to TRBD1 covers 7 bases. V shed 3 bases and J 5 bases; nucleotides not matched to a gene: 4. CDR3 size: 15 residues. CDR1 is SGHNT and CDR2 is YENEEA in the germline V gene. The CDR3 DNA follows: TGTGCCAGCAGCTTCAACAGGGGCGATAATTCACCCCTCCACTTT. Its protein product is CASSFNRGDNSPLHF.

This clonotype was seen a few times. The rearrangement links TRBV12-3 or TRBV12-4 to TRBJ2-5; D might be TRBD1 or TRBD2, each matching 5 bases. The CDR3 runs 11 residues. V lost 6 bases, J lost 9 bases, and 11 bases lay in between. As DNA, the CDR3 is TGTGCCAGCAGCCCTGGGACCTCCCAGTACTTC. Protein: CASSPGTSQYF.

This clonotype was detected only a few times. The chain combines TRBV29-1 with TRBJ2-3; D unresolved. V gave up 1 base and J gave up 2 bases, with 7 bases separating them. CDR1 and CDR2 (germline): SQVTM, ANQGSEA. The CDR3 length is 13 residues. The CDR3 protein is CSVEGGSTDTQYF. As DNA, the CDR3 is TGCAGCGTTGAAGGGGGTTCCACAGATACGCAGTATTTT.

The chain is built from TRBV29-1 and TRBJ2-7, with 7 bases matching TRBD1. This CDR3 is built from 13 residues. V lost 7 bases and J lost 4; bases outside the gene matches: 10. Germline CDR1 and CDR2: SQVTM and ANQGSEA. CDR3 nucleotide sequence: TGCAGCGCGGCCGGGACAGATAAGTACGAGCAGTACTTC. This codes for CSAAGTDKYEQYF.

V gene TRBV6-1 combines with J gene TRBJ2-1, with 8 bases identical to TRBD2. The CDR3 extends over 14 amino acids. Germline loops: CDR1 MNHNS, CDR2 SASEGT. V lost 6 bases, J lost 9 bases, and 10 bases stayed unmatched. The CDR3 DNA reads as TGTGCCAGCAGCTGGAGCGGGAGTGGTGCTGAGCAGTTCTTC. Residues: CASSWSGSGAEQFF.

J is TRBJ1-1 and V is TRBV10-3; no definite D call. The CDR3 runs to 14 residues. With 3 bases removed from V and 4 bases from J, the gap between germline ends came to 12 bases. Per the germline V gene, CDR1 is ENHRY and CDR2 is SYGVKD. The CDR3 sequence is CAISESNRVTEAFF. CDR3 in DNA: TGTGCCATCAGTGAATCAAACCGGGTCACTGAAGCTTTCTTT.

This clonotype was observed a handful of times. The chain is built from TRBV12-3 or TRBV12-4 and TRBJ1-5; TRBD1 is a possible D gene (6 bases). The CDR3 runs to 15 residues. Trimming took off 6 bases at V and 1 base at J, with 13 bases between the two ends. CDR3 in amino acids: CASRPTGSSNQPQHF. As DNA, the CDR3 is TGTGCCAGCAGACCCACAGGGTCAAGCAATCAGCCCCAGCATTTT.

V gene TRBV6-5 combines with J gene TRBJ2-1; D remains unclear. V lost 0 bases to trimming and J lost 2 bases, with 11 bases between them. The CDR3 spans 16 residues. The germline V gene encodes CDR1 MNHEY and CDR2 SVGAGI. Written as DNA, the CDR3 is TGTGCCAGCAGTTACTCGATAAGGGCTCCCTACAATGAGCAGTTCTTC. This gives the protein CASSYSIRAPYNEQFF.

The CDR3 bases are TGTGCCAGCAGCCTGGGACAGGGTGACTACGAGCAGTACTTC. It encodes CASSLGQGDYEQYF. This sequence joins TRBV7-9 and TRBJ2-7, with 9 bases identical to TRBD1. The CDR3 covers 14 residues. Per the germline V gene, CDR1 is SEHNR and CDR2 is FQNEAQ (reference sequence). V shed 5 bases, J shed 3 bases, and the junction held 5 bases outside the gene matches.

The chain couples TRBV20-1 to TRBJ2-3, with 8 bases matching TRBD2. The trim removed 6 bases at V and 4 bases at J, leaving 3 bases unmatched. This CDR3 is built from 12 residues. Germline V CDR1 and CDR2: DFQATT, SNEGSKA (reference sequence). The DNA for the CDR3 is TGCAGTGCCGGGACTAGTTCAGATACGCAGTATTTT. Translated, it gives CSAGTSSDTQYF.

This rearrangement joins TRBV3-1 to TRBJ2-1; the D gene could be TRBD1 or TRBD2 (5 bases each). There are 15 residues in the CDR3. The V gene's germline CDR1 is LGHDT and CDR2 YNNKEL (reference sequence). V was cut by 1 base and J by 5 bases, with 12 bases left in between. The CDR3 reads CASSQGWGSNNEQFF. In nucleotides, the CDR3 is TGTGCCAGCAGCCAAGGGTGGGGGTCGAACAATGAGCAGTTCTTC.

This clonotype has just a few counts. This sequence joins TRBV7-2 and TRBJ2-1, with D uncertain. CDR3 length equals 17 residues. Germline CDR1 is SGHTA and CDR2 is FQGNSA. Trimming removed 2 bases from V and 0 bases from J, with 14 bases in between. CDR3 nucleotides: TGTGCCAGCAGCTTAAGCGTAGCTGTAAGCTCCTACAATGAGCAGTTCTTC. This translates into CASSLSVAVSSYNEQFF.

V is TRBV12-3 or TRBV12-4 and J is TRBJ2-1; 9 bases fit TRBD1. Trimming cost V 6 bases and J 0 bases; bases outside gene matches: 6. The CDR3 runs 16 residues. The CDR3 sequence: CASSWDRVSSYNEQFF. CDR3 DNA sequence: TGTGCCAGCAGCTGGGACAGGGTTAGCTCCTACAATGAGCAGTTCTTC.

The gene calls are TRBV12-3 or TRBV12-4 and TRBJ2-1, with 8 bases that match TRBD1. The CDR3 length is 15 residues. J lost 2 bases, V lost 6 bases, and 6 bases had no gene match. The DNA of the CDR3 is TGTGCCAGCAGACAGCAGGGGGCAACCTACAATGAGCAGTTCTTC. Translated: CASRQQGATYNEQFF.

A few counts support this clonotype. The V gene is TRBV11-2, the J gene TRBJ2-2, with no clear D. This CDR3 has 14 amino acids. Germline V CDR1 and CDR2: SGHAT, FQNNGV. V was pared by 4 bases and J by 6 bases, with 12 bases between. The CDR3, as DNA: TGTGCCAGCAGCTCCCCAAGGAGCGCCGGGGAGCTGTTTTTT. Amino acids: CASSSPRSAGELFF.

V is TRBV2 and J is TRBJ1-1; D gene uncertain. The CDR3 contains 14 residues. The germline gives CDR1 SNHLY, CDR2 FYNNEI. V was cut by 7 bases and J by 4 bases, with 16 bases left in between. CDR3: CASKGFSSGTEAFF. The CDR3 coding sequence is TGTGCCAGCAAGGGATTCTCCTCGGGCACTGAAGCTTTCTTT. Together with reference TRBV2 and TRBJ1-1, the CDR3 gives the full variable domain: EPEVTQTPSHQVTQMGQEVILRCVPISNHLYFYWYRQILGQKVEFLVSFYNNEISEKSEIFDDQFSVERPDGSNFTLKIRSTKLEDSAMYFCASKGFSSGTEAFFGQGTRLTVV.

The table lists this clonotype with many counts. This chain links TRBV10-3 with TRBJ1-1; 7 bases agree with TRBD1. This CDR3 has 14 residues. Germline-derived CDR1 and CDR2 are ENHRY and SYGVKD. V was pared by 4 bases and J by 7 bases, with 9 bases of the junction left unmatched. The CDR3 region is CAISVDRESIEAFF. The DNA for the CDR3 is TGTGCCATCAGTGTTGACAGGGAGTCCATTGAAGCTTTCTTT.

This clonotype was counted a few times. The CDR3, as DNA: TGTGCCATCAGTGAACAGGGGGCCTCCTACGAGCAGTACTTC. Protein product: CAISEQGASYEQYF. This chain uses TRBV10-3 with TRBJ2-7, with 9 bases matching TRBD1. Germline-derived CDR1 and CDR2 are ENHRY and SYGVKD. V shed 3 bases and J 0 bases; nucleotides not matched to a gene: 0. This CDR3 region has 14 residues.

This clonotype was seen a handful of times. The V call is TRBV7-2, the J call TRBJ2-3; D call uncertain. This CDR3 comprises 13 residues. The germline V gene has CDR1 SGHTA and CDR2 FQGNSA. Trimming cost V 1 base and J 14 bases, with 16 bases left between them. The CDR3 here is CASSLERGTNGYF. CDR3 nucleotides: TGTGCCAGCAGCTTAGAGAGAGGAACCAATGGGTATTTT.

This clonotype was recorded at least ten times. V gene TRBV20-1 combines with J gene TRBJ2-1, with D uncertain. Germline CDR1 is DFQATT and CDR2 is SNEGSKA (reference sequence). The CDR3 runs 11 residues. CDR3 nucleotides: TGCCCACCTTGTCCCAACAATGAGCAGTTCTTC. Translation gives CPPCPNNEQFF.

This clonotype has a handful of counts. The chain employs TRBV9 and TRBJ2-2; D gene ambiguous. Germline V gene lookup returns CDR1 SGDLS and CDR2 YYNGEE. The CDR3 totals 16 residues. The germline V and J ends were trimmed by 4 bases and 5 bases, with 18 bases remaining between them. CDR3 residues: CASSPRPPGRTGELFF. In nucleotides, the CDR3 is TGTGCCAGCAGCCCTAGACCCCCAGGAAGGACCGGGGAGCTGTTTTTT.

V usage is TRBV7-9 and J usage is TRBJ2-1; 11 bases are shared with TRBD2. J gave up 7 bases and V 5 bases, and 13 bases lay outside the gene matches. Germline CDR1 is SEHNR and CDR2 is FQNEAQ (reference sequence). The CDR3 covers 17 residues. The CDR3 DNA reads TGTGCCAGCAGCCCCCCACTACTAGCGGGGGTTCGAAATGAGCAGTTCTTC. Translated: CASSPPLLAGVRNEQFF. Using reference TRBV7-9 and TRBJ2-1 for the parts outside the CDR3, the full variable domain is DTGVSQNPRHKITKRGQNVTFRCDPISEHNRLYWYRQTLGQGPEFLTYFQNEAQLEKSRLLSDRFSAERPKGSFSTLEIQRTEQGDSAMYLCASSPPLLAGVRNEQFFGPGTRLTVL.

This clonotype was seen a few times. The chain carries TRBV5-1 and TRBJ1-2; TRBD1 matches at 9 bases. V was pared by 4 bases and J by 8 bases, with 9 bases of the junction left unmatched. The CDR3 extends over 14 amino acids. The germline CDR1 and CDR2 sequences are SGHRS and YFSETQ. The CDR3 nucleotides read TGCGCCAGCAGCGTGGACAGGGGCTCGGGCGGCTACACCTTC. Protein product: CASSVDRGSGGYTF.

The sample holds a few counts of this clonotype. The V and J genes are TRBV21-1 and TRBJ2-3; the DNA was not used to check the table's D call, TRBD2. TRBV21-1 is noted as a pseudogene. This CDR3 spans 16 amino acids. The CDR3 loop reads CASSSLGGVSTDTQYF. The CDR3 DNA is TGTGCCAGCAGTTCCCTCGGGGGGGTAAGCACAGATACGCAGTATTTT.

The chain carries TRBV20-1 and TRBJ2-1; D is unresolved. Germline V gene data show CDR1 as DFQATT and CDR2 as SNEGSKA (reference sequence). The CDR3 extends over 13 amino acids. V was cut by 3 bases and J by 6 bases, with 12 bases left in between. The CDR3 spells CSARATHRNEQFF. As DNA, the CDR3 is TGCAGTGCTAGGGCGACCCATCGCAATGAGCAGTTCTTC.

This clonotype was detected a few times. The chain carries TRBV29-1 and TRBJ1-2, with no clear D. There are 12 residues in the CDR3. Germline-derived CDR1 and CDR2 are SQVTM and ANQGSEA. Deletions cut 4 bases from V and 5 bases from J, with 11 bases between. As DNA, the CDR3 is TGCAGCGTTGTTTCGGGTTTTTATGGCTACACCTTC. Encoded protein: CSVVSGFYGYTF. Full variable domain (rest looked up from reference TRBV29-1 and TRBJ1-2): SAVISQKPSRDICQRGTSLTIQCQVDSQVTMMFWYRQQPGQSLTLIATANQGSEATYESGFVIDKFPISRPNLTFSTLTVSNMSPEDSSIYLCSVVSGFYGYTFGSGTRLTVV.